This entry concerns a single T cell receptor (beta chain). The V end was cut by 5 bases, the J end by 0 bases, with 11 bases between. From germline, CDR1 is MDHEN and CDR2 SYDVKM. The CDR3 loop spans 15 amino acids. This sample is part of a study of blood T cell repertoires in COVID-19. Study information: The United States, Italy and Spain provided the acute and convalescent COVID-19 samples. PBMCs, B-cell-depleted T cells, or T cells provided the cDNA or gDNA that made up the material.

Assay used: immunoSEQ multiplex PCR; TCRdb lists only in-frame clones, some missing. The data show some 190,000 clones, around 90% seen once. This receptor was obtained from a man between 18 and 29 years old with active or convalescent COVID-19. Sequences were obtained from peripheral blood. The chain carries TRBV28 and TRBJ2-1; D may be TRBD1 (6 bases). The DNA for the CDR3 is TGTGCCAGCAGTACCCCAGGGGACTCCTACAATGAGCAGTTCTTC. Protein sequence: CASSTPGDSYNEQFF.